Given below is one T cell receptor beta chain in context. The data were produced by immunoSEQ multiplex PCR, yet TCRdb's version contains in-frame clones alone and is incomplete. The table includes about 190,000 clones, about 88% detected once. The data belong to a study of blood T cell repertoires in COVID-19. Across the whole study: The origin of the acute and convalescent COVID-19 samples was the United States, Italy and Spain. From T cells, B-cell-depleted T cells, or PBMCs came the material, which was cDNA or gDNA.

This TCR derives from a man younger than 45 with active or convalescent COVID-19. The specimen was peripheral blood.

The CDR3, as DNA: TGCGCCAGCAGCGGAATATGGACTAGCGGGGGGGTGACAGATACGCAGTATTTT. Its protein product is CASSGIWTSGGVTDTQYF. V usage is TRBV10-1 and J usage is TRBJ2-3; 15 positions agree with TRBD2. CDR1 and CDR2 (germline): WNHNN, SYGVQD (reference sequence). V trimming: 6 bases; J trimming: 3 bases; junction bases outside the gene matches: 10. The CDR3 loop spans 18 amino acids.